The clone carrying this T cell receptor beta chain was detected ten times or more. Antigen unknown. Germline CDR1 is MDHEN and CDR2 is SYDVKM. Trimming took 4 bases from V and 0 from J, leaving 12 bases between them. There are 15 residues in the CDR3. Among the exclusions were patients with other autoimmune diseases, uncontrolled infections, pregnancy or lactation. This record comes from a study of Graves' ophthalmopathy and Graves' hyperthyroidism. Background on the study: The study drew peripheral blood at initial diagnosis, before any treatment. Points from the study as a whole: Cross-validated, the 13-signature model showed 87.88%/81.08% sensitivity/specificity, and 80%/75% in the test set. Sensitivity reached roughly 71% and specificity around 76% when the model predicted ophthalmopathy progression.

From RNA, the CDR3 regions of TCR beta chains were amplified and sequenced. The first round was an RT-PCR with HTBI primers, and the second round was a multiplex PCR. One entry per CDR3 protein results from TCRdb running MiXCR on the multiplex PCR reads. The top ten clones hold around two fifths of a sample with 220,000 or so distinct CDR3 sequences, about 22% of them seen once. The chain carries TRBV28 and TRBJ1-1, with a weak D call TRBD1 (6 bases). Specimen: peripheral blood. This TCR was recovered from a woman aged 45-60 years with Graves' ophthalmopathy. CDR3 coding DNA: TGTGCCAGCAGTTCCACAGACAGGATGAACACTGAAGCTTTCTTT. It yields the protein CASSSTDRMNTEAFF.